This record looks at one T cell receptor beta chain sequence and its context. Authors' analysis steps: Amplification of reference gene primers provided the estimated nucleated cell counts. Sequencing was performed with immunoSEQ multiplex PCR; in TCRdb, only in-frame clones are kept and a portion is missing. Clone size and V and J calls were adopted from that table, with D and trimming inferred from the DNA. The profile covers 100,000 to 150,000 clones, with about 88% appearing a single time and about 2.5% taken by the ten largest. The sample originates from a study of blood T cell repertoires in COVID-19. Study-level background: From the United States, Italy and Spain came samples of acute and convalescent COVID-19. T cells, B-cell-depleted T cells, or PBMCs supplied cDNA or gDNA.

Cohort 3 donors were reported recovered after two negative PCRs, clearance, or symptom resolution. This receptor was identified in a woman aged 50 to 60 who had recovered from COVID-19. Source material: PBMCs or T cells enriched from blood (not recorded which).

The CDR3 sequence is CASSQDYRGYEQYF. CDR3 bases: TGCGCCAGCAGCCAAGATTACAGGGGTTACGAGCAGTACTTC. This chain joins TRBV4-1 and TRBJ2-7; 7 bases are shared with TRBD1. CDR3 length: 14 residues. CDR1 is MGHRA, CDR2 YSYEKL, per germline. The V segment lost 0 bases and the J segment 4 bases; nucleotides outside the gene matches: 3.